The rows below give T cell receptor beta chains drawn from one sample of a study of CD8+ T cells in alopecia areata. The assay was immunoSEQ multiplex PCR, and TCRdb's table has in-frame clones only and misses some. The sample has a few hundred thousand clones; roughly 40% are singletons. The material was CD4+ T cells sorted from blood, obtained at approximately week 37, from a patient treated with tofacitinib. These receptors were taken from a human donor with alopecia areata. The CDR3 runs from the conserved cysteine through the conserved F or W. D genes are given only for firm matches. Clone size is stated in some rows and not others, as once, few, many or a class when expanded.

clone_size	v_call	j_call	d_call	cdr3_nt	cdr3_aa
few	TRBV5-5	TRBJ2-7	NA	TGTGCCAGCAGCTTGGCTTTCCGCGGAGAGCAGTACTTC	CASSLAFRGEQYF
NA	TRBV28	TRBJ1-2	NA	TGTGCCAGCAGTTTGTCCCCTCGGGGGGCCTATGGCTACACCTTC	CASSLSPRGAYGYTF
NA	TRBV2	TRBJ1-1	NA	TGTGCCAGCAGTCCCCATAGCATGAACACTGAAGCTTTCTTT	CASSPHSMNTEAFF
NA	TRBV30	TRBJ2-5	NA	TGTGCACAAGTCCCCCTTCCCGCGGAGACCCAGTACTTC	CAQVPLPAETQYF
NA	TRBV20-1	TRBJ1-1	TRBD1	TGCAGTGCCCTGGGACAGGGCAAAGCTTTCTTT	CSALGQGKAFF
NA	TRBV15	TRBJ2-1	TRBD1	TGTGCCACCAGCAGAGGGACAGGTAGCTCCTACAATGAGCAGTTCTTC	CATSRGTGSSYNEQFF
NA	TRBV10-3	TRBJ2-5	TRBD2	TGTGCCATCAGCCCGACTAGCGGGAGTGAGACCCAGTACTTC	CAISPTSGSETQYF
NA	TRBV5-1	TRBJ2-5	TRBD2	TGCGCCAGCACTGGAAGGAGACTAGCGGGAGGTGGAGGAGAGACCCAGTACTTC	CASTGRRLAGGGGETQYF
few	TRBV11-3	TRBJ2-7	NA	TGTGCCAGCAGCTTGGGCGGGGCGAGGAGCTCCTACGAGCAGTACTTC	CASSLGGARSSYEQYF
few	TRBV2	TRBJ1-2	NA	TGTGCCAGCAGCCCCAGTGACGGTGGTCTAGGAGGCTACACCTTC	CASSPSDGGLGGYTF
NA	TRBV30	TRBJ2-2	TRBD2	TGTGCCTGGAGTGTAAGTGTGACTAGCGGATACACCGGGGAGCTGTTTTTT	CAWSVSVTSGYTGELFF
NA	TRBV5-1	TRBJ1-3	NA	TGCGCCAGCAGCTTGGCCCCCCCGGACTACTCTGGAAACACCATATATTTT	CASSLAPPDYSGNTIYF
few	TRBV27	TRBJ2-2	NA	TGTGCCAGCCGCGGGCTTGCCGGGGAGCTGTTTTTT	CASRGLAGELFF
NA	TRBV11-2	TRBJ2-7	NA	TGTGCCAGCAGCCCTGGACTGTCTGGCTACGAGCAGTACTTC	CASSPGLSGYEQYF
NA	TRBV29-1	TRBJ2-2	NA	TGCAGCGTTCTGAGGTCGCGGACAGTGAACACCGGGGAGCTGTTTTTT	CSVLRSRTVNTGELFF
NA	TRBV29-1	TRBJ2-1	TRBD2	TGCAGCGTGAGGGGGACTAGCGGGATAGTAAATGAGCAGTTCTTC	CSVRGTSGIVNEQFF
NA	TRBV29-1	TRBJ2-5	NA	TGCAGCGTCCGCACGTTTTACCAAGAGACCCAGTACTTC	CSVRTFYQETQYF
NA	TRBV2	TRBJ1-5	NA	TGTGCCAGCACCCCTCAGGGGCCCAATCAGCCCCAGCATTTT	CASTPQGPNQPQHF
NA	TRBV27	TRBJ2-1	NA	TGTGCCAGCAGCCCCCTTAGAGGGGGGAGGGCCAGGTATGAGCAGTTCTTC	CASSPLRGGRARYEQFF
NA	TRBV5-1	TRBJ2-5	NA	TGCGCCAGCAGCTTGTCCCGAGCAGGGCAAGAGACCCAGTACTTC	CASSLSRAGQETQYF
NA	TRBV5-1	TRBJ2-2	NA	TGCGCCAGCAGAACGAACTTCGGGGAGCTGTTTTTT	CASRTNFGELFF
NA	TRBV5-1	TRBJ2-1	TRBD2	TGCGCCAGCAGCCCGGAAAGCGGGAGTGGGTACAATGAGCAGTTCTTC	CASSPESGSGYNEQFF
NA	TRBV30	TRBJ1-5	TRBD1	TGTGCCTGGAGTGATCGCAGGGGGAGGAATCAGCCCCAGCATTTT	CAWSDRRGRNQPQHF
NA	TRBV5-1	TRBJ2-7	TRBD2	TGCGCCAGCAGCTTAGGAGGACTAGCGGCCTACGAGCAGTGCTTC	CASSLGGLAAYEQCF
NA	TRBV4-1	TRBJ2-7	TRBD1	TGCGCCAGCAGCCTCGTCTCCCGGACAGGGGTCTACGAGCAGTACTTC	CASSLVSRTGVYEQYF
NA	TRBV29-1	TRBJ1-2	TRBD1	TGCAGCGTTGAGGGATTCAGGGGGGGCTATGGCTACACCTTC	CSVEGFRGGYGYTF
NA	TRBV29-1	TRBJ1-2	TRBD1	TGCAGCGTTGTCCCGGACAGGGTTGGCTATGGCTACACCTTC	CSVVPDRVGYGYTF
few	TRBV1	TRBJ2-3	NA	TGCACCAGCAGCCAACTAGCGGGAGGCCCCCCAAACACAGATACGCAGTATTTT	CTSSQLAGGPPNTDTQYF
few	TRBV5-6	TRBJ2-5	NA	TGTGCCAGCCGAAAAGCGGGTTTACAAGAGACCCAGTACTTC	CASRKAGLQETQYF
few	TRBV4-2	TRBJ2-4	NA	TGTGCCAGCAGCCAAGAGTACAACATTCAGTACTTC	CASSQEYNIQYF
few	TRBV30	TRBJ2-1	TRBD1	TGTGCCTGGCGGAGACAGGGTAGAAATGAGCAGTTCTTC	CAWRRQGRNEQFF
few	TRBV14	TRBJ2-3	NA	TGTGCCAGCAGCATTGCGTATACGCAGTATTTT	CASSIAYTQYF
NA	TRBV5-1	TRBJ2-3	TRBD1	TGCGCCAGCAGCCTCGTGGGACAGGGAACAGATACGCAGTATTTT	CASSLVGQGTDTQYF
few	TRBV5-6	TRBJ2-7	NA	TGTGCCAGCAGCCCTACAGGCTACGAGCAGTACTTC	CASSPTGYEQYF
NA	TRBV29-1	TRBJ1-4	NA	TGCAGCGTTGAAGTCCGGGCGGAGGAAAAACTGTTTTTT	CSVEVRAEEKLFF
few	TRBV15	TRBJ1-1	NA	TGTGCCACCAGCAGAGTGGACCCACGGGGGGGTACTGAAGCTTTCTTT	CATSRVDPRGGTEAFF
NA	TRBV7-2	TRBJ2-3	NA	TGTGCCAGCAGCTTATTAGACACAGATACGCAGTATTTT	CASSLLDTDTQYF
many	TRBV5-1	TRBJ2-7	TRBD2	TGCGCCAGCAGCTCCGGGACTAAGTCCTACGAGCAGTACTTC	CASSSGTKSYEQYF
medium-sized	TRBV28	TRBJ1-2	NA	TGTGCCAGCAGTTTATCTCCCAGGGGTGGATATGGCTACACCTTC	CASSLSPRGGYGYTF
once	TRBV5-4	TRBJ1-2	NA	TGTGCCAGCAGCTTGGGGCAGGGGAGTGGCTACACCTTC	CASSLGQGSGYTF
NA	TRBV7-2	TRBJ2-1	TRBD1	TGTGCCAGCAGCTCTGACAGGGGAGCCGAGCAGTTCTTC	CASSSDRGAEQFF
few	TRBV7-9	TRBJ1-1	NA	TGTGCCAGCAGCTTAAGCCAGGCCACTGAAGCTTTCTTT	CASSLSQATEAFF
NA	TRBV9	TRBJ2-7	NA	TGTGCCAGCGCTTTTGGTCCAACCTACGAGCAGTACTTC	CASAFGPTYEQYF
once	TRBV30	TRBJ1-2	NA	TGTGCCTGGAGTCGAAAGACCGGGACACTCTATGGCTACACCTTC	CAWSRKTGTLYGYTF
NA	TRBV29-1	TRBJ1-2	TRBD1	TGCAGCGTTGCGGGACAGGGGGCGCCGGGCTACACCTTC	CSVAGQGAPGYTF
NA	TRBV15	TRBJ1-2	TRBD1	TGTGCCACCAGCAGGGGACAGGGGGAAGGAGGCTACACCTTC	CATSRGQGEGGYTF
NA	TRBV30	TRBJ2-7	TRBD2	TGTGCCTGGCCTAGCGGGAAAAACTACGAGCAGTACTTC	CAWPSGKNYEQYF
many	TRBV10-3	TRBJ2-7	NA	TGTGCCATCAGTGATCACCAGATTACCTACGAGCAGTACTTC	CAISDHQITYEQYF
NA	TRBV29-1	TRBJ2-4	TRBD1	TGCAGCGGAGGACAGGGGGCGTTAGACATTCAGTACTTC	CSGGQGALDIQYF
few	TRBV6-6	TRBJ1-5	NA	TGTGCCAGCAGAGACAGCTTGAGCAATCAGCCCCAGCATTTT	CASRDSLSNQPQHF
NA	TRBV15	TRBJ2-7	TRBD1	TGTGCCACCAGCAGAACGCGGACAGGGGGCGACGAGCAGTACTTC	CATSRTRTGGDEQYF
many	TRBV7-2	TRBJ1-2	NA	TGTGCCAGCAGCTTGGACAGCGGTTATAGCTACACCTTC	CASSLDSGYSYTF
once	TRBV30	TRBJ1-2	NA	TGTGCCTGGAGTTACAACTATGGCTACACCTTC	CAWSYNYGYTF
NA	TRBV5-1	TRBJ2-1	TRBD2	TGCGCCAGCAGCCTAATAGCGGGTGGTTCCTACAATGAGCAGTTCTTC	CASSLIAGGSYNEQFF
many	TRBV29-1	TRBJ2-6	NA	TGCAGCGTTGCCGGAGGCTCTGGGGCCAACGTCCTGACTTTC	CSVAGGSGANVLTF
NA	TRBV27	TRBJ2-2	NA	TGTGCCAGCAGCCTAGGGAACACCGGGGAGCTGTTTTTT	CASSLGNTGELFF
NA	TRBV11-2	TRBJ2-7	NA	TGTGCCAGCAGCTGGGGAGTTCGATACGAGCAGTACTTC	CASSWGVRYEQYF
NA	TRBV27	TRBJ2-7	NA	TGTGCCAGCAGTTTGACCCCACCCTACGAGCAGTACTTC	CASSLTPPYEQYF
NA	TRBV20-1	TRBJ2-1	NA	TGCAGTGCTCCCCGTAGCAATGAGCAGTTCTTC	CSAPRSNEQFF
few	TRBV15	TRBJ2-1	TRBD1	TGTGCCACCAGCAGAGTATCCGGGACAGGGTACAATGAGCAGTTCTTC	CATSRVSGTGYNEQFF